A single sample gave rise to the 14 T cell receptor beta chains below, sequenced in a study of identifying expanded T cells in peripheral blood. Using immunoSEQ multiplex PCR, the repertoire was profiled, and TCRdb retains in-frame clones only, with some absent. The sample records fewer than 60,000 clones, 82% being singletons. The sample taken for sequencing was blood. These TCRs come from a person aged 18 to 75 in good health.

This chain joins TRBV27 and TRBJ2-7; 7 bases are a match to TRBD1. From germline, CDR1 is MNHEY and CDR2 SMNVEV (reference sequence). CDR3 length equals 16 residues. The J segment lost 9 bases and the V segment lost 0 bases, leaving 14 bases of the junction unmatched. The CDR3 sequence: CASSLSPWAGGSMQYF. DNA for the CDR3: TGTGCCAGCAGTTTATCGCCTTGGGCAGGGGGTAGTATGCAGTACTTC.

V gene TRBV6-7 combines with J gene TRBJ2-5, with a weak D call TRBD2 (5 bases). TRBV6-7 carries the ORF label, with uncertain function. CDR3 length: 11 amino acids. V lost 6 bases and J lost 8, with 10 bases in between. CDR3 sequence reads: CASSPSGTQYF. The CDR3 DNA follows: TGTGCCAGCAGCCCCTCGGGAACCCAGTACTTC.

The chain couples TRBV12-5 to TRBJ2-3; D is undetermined. This CDR3 has 12 amino acids. The germline V and J ends were trimmed by 6 bases and 6 bases, with 10 bases remaining between them. Germline-derived CDR1 and CDR2 are LGHNT and FRNRAP. CDR3 in DNA: TGTGCTAGTGGCCGGTTATTGGATACGCAGTATTTT. As protein: CASGRLLDTQYF.

The rearrangement joins TRBV10-2 to TRBJ2-5; 10 bases fit TRBD2. V lost 7 bases, J lost 5 bases, and 13 bases stayed unmatched. The CDR3 length is 16 residues. Germline V gene sequence: CDR1 WSHSY, CDR2 SAAADI. The CDR3 bases are TGCGCCAGCAAAACCGGGGGAGCGGGAGGGGGGGAGACCCAGTACTTC. Protein sequence: CASKTGGAGGGETQYF.

V gene TRBV7-9 combines with J gene TRBJ1-5; D possibly corresponds to TRBD1 (5 bases). The CDR3 runs 15 residues. The germline gives CDR1 SEHNR, CDR2 FQNEAQ (reference sequence). V was trimmed by 1 base and J by 6 bases, leaving 13 bases between them. CDR3 nucleotides: TGTGCCAGCAGCTTAGGCGTAGGGGTCGGTCAGCCCCAGCATTTT. Its translation: CASSLGVGVGQPQHF.

The rearrangement uses TRBV2 and TRBJ2-5; D call uncertain. V was pared by 4 bases and J by 1 base, with 7 bases between. Germline V gene sequence: CDR1 SNHLY, CDR2 FYNNEI. The length of the CDR3 is 13 residues. The CDR3 DNA sequence: TGTGCCAGCAGTGGGAGATTCCAAGAGACCCAGTACTTC. Translating gives CASSGRFQETQYF.

The chain employs TRBV6-1 and TRBJ2-3; D not certain. Between the trimmed V and J ends, which lost 1 base and 2 bases, there was a span of 10 bases. This CDR3 is 15 amino acids long. Germline V CDR1 and CDR2: MNHNS, SASEGT. CDR3 residues: CASSEDIGYTDTQYF. CDR3 sequence (DNA): TGTGCCAGCAGTGAAGATATTGGGTACACAGATACGCAGTATTTT.

Details on this clone: This sample includes further DNA sequences coding for the same CDR3. This rearrangement joins TRBV29-1 to TRBJ2-4; unclear D gene. Trimming removed 6 bases from V and 0 bases from J, with 12 bases in between. From germline, CDR1 is SQVTM and CDR2 ANQGSEA. The CDR3 contains 14 residues. In DNA form, the CDR3 reads TGCAGCGTCAGAGAGACACTAGCCAAAAACATTCAGTACTTC. This codes for CSVRETLAKNIQYF.

The chain links TRBV4-1 to TRBJ1-4, with D perhaps TRBD1 (5 bases). In germline, CDR1 is MGHRA, CDR2 YSYEKL. This CDR3 is 19 amino acids long. Trimming pared 4 bases from V and 0 bases from J, leaving 21 bases between. CDR3 sequence (DNA): TGCGCCAGCAGCCCCCTCGGGGGAAGAGGGGTTGCAACTAATGAAAAACTGTTTTTT. Protein sequence: CASSPLGGRGVATNEKLFF.

This clone occurred once. J is TRBJ2-7 and V is TRBV2, with TRBD2 identical over 9 bases. This CDR3 comprises 14 residues. V lost 6 bases, J lost 5 bases, and 8 bases stayed unmatched. From germline, CDR1 is SNHLY and CDR2 FYNNEI. The CDR3 DNA follows: TGTGCCAGCAGCTCGAGCGGGAGGTTCCACGAGCAGTACTTC. Protein product: CASSSSGRFHEQYF.

The V gene is TRBV9, the J gene TRBJ2-2; no reliable D call. Trimming took off 3 bases at V and 6 bases at J, with 9 bases between the two ends. Per germline, CDR1 SGDLS and CDR2 YYNGEE. There are 13 residues in the CDR3. This chain's CDR3 is CASSARYSGELFF. CDR3 DNA: TGTGCCAGCAGCGCTAGGTATTCCGGGGAGCTGTTTTTT.

This chain connects TRBV14 to TRBJ1-2, with D uncertain. The CDR3 totals 12 residues. V was trimmed by 0 bases and J by 8 bases, leaving 7 bases between them. Germline CDR1 reads SGHDN; CDR2 reads FVKESK. The CDR3 loop is CASSQDLRGYTF. CDR3 bases: TGTGCCAGCAGCCAAGATCTGCGGGGCTACACCTTC.

V gene TRBV5-4 combines with J gene TRBJ1-2; TRBD1 aligns across 7 bases. V shed 2 bases, J shed 7 bases, and the junction held 8 bases outside the gene matches. CDR1 is SGHNT and CDR2 is YYREEE in the germline V gene (reference sequence). This CDR3 is 14 amino acids long. In DNA form, the CDR3 reads TGTGCCAGCAGCTTTAAGGGGCAGGGGGTTGGCTACACCTTC. Translating gives CASSFKGQGVGYTF.

This clone appeared a few times. The CDR3 DNA is TGTGCCAGCAGTCCGAAGACAGGGGGAGGCTACACCTTC. The encoded protein is CASSPKTGGGYTF. The V gene is TRBV6-1, the J gene TRBJ1-2; 9 nucleotides agree with TRBD1. V dropped 5 bases and J dropped 8; count of bases not matched to a gene: 6. The CDR3 is made up of 13 amino acids. Germline lookup yields CDR1 MNHNS and CDR2 SASEGT.